This record looks at one T cell receptor beta chain sequence and its context. Its antigen is still unknown. The data were obtained in a study of shared clonotypes between healthy human individuals. Whole-study results and caveats: Even with large depth, rarefaction showed that sorted-subset sequencing was incomplete. Generation probabilities of non-shared clonotypes were lower (relative to those shared by all four donors).

Caucasian adults living in Nashville, Tennessee, provided all samples. Splitting of CD4+ cells produced CD45RA+ naive and CD45RA-negative memory subsets. The CDR3 sequence is 13 residues long. CDR1 is SNHLY and CDR2 is FYNNEI in the germline V gene. The germline V and J ends were trimmed by 7 bases and 1 base, with 7 bases remaining between them. Produced via immunoSEQ multiplex PCR; TCRdb's table is partial and in-frame only. The sample has around 2.5 million clones, approximately 93% seen once. This chain uses TRBV2 with TRBJ2-2; D gene uncertain. The origin of this receptor is a man in his late teens or twenties in good health. Some clones in this sample may be carry-over from other donors' samples. Sequenced input: naive CD4+ T cells from PBMCs. Subset indicated: CD45RA+ positively selected. CDR3 sequence reads: CASTHQNTGELFF. The CDR3 coding sequence is TGTGCCAGCACACACCAGAACACCGGGGAGCTGTTTTTT.